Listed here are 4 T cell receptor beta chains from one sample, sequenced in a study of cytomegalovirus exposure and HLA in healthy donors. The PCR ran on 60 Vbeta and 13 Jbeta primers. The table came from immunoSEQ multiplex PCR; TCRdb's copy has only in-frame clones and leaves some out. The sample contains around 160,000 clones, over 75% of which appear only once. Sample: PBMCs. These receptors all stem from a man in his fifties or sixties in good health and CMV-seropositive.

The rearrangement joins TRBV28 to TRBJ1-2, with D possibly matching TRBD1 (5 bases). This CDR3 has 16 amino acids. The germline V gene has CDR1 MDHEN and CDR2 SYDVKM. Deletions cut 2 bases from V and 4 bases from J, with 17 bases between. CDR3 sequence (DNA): TGTGCCAGCAGTTTAAGCCCAGGGTCTTTCGGCTATGGCTACACCTTC. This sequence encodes CASSLSPGSFGYGYTF.

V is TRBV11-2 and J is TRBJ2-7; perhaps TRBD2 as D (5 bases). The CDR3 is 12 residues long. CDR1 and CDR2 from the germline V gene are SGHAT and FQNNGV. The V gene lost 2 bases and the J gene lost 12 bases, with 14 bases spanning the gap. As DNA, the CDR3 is TGTGCCAGCAGCTTAAGCGGCCAGCTCCCGTACGTC. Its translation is CASSLSGQLPYV.

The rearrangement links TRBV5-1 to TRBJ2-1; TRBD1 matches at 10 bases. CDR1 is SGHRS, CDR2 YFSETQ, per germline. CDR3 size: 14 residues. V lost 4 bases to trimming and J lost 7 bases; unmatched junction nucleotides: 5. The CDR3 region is CASSPRQGANEQFF. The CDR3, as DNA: TGCGCCAGCAGCCCCCGACAGGGGGCGAATGAGCAGTTCTTC.

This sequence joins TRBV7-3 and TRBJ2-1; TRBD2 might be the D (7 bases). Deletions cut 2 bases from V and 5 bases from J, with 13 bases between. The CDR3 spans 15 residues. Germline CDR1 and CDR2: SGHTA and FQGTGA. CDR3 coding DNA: TGTGCCAGCAGCTTATCGGGGGGCAGGAACAATGAGCAGTTCTTC. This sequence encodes CASSLSGGRNNEQFF. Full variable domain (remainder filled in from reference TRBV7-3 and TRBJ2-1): GAGVSQTPSNKVTEKGKYVELRCDPISGHTALYWYRQSLGQGPEFLIYFQGTGAADDSGLPNDRFFAVRPEGSVSTLKIQRTERGDSAVYLCASSLSGGRNNEQFFGPGTRLTVL.